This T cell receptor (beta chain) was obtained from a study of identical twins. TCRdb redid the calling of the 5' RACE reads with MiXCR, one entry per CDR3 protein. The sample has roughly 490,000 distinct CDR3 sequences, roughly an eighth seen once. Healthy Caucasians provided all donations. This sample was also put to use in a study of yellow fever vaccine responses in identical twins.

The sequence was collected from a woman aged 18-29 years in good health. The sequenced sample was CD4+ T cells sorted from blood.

This CDR3 reads CASSLGGAGVKDTQYF. The CDR3 region has the DNA TGTGCCAGCAGCTTAGGGGGGGCGGGGGTTAAAGATACGCAGTATTTT. The J gene is TRBJ2-3, the V gene TRBV7-2, with a possible D match to TRBD2 (7 bases). CDR1 is SGHTA and CDR2 is FQGNSA in the germline V gene. The length of the CDR3 is 16 residues. Trimming pared 1 base from V and 5 bases from J, leaving 16 bases between.